The TCR beta chain under discussion was sequenced for a study of blood T cell repertoires in COVID-19 (dated by TCRdb to the early 2020s). In the study overall: Collaborator samples came from the United States, Italy and Spain and covered acute and convalescent phases of COVID-19. Subjects who had been exposed to COVID-19, were actively infected with it, or had recovered from it provided the deeply sampled blood TCRbeta repertoires that made up the dataset. The sample metadata nearly always contained a de-identified subject ID, COVID-19 status, age in years and sex. Where available, HLA class I and class II types were obtained from metadata supplied by the sample provider rather than from assay-based typing. The repertoires were released in a freely available public database intended as a resource for research on the immune response to SARS-CoV-2. The prospective study material was composed of cDNA or gDNA derived from T cells, B-cell-depleted T cells, or PBMCs. Samples came from the ongoing ImmuneRACE study (first 160 participants) plus 1,254 subjects from 6 global collaborators. Paper-wide results and their limitations: The quantity of clinical and demographic metadata differed by source and by participant and was supplied without curation.

Note on this clone: What this receptor recognizes is not known. No much larger clonotype is one base removed from it; base qualities were not supplied.

Each collaborating institution followed its own protocols to collect whole blood in K2EDTA tubes. Collaborator samples were shipped for TCRbeta analysis as frozen whole blood, isolated PBMCs, or DNA extracted from either sample type. TCRbeta CDR3 regions were amplified from genomic DNA using the immunoSEQ Assay, a bias-controlled multiplex PCR. In the authors' own workflow: Nucleated cell counts per sample were estimated from amplification of reference gene primers within the assay. To quantify the absolute abundance of each unique TCRbeta CDR3 rearrangement, sequence reads were collapsed and filtered. Productive Simpson clonality was computed per sample as the square root of Simpson's diversity index over productive rearrangements. TCRdb stores this immuneACCESS table with in-frame sequences only. Part of the clones is absent; in the studies checked, under half of the shortfall reflects unresolved V genes, and no reason is known for the rest. V and J calls plus clone size are reproduced from that table; the DNA served to infer D and trimming. The sample profile shows around 120,000 clones; about 90% of them were found once. Clones ranked in the top ten supply 30% of the sample.

The CDR3 starts with the cysteine, ends with the phenylalanine, and has 14 residues. Only the CDR3 portion is preserved as DNA: 42 bases, with reading frame beginning at the first base. The germline V gene sets CDR1 to SGHRS and CDR2 to YFSETQ. V is pared back by 2 bases and J by 5 bases, with 13 bases lying between the germline termini. The clonotype originates from a woman between 65 and 79 years old with acute or convalescent COVID-19. The sample taken for sequencing was peripheral blood. The chain was built from TRBV5-1 and TRBJ1-1; no D segment can be confidently identified. The nucleotides read TGCGCCAGCAGCTTAGGACCGAGGGATACTGAAGCTTTCTTT. This gives the protein CASSLGPRDTEAFF.